Described below is a single TCR beta chain sequence and its context. Its matching antigen is unknown. The source of the sample is a study of cytomegalovirus exposure and HLA in healthy donors. General study findings and limits: Cytomegalovirus-associated status was assigned to more than 150 TCR beta chains. Further analysis was carried out later, and it showed several of the most significant clusters appearing linked to common viral pathogens.

The PCR made use of 60 Vbeta and 13 Jbeta primers. Generated by immunoSEQ multiplex PCR, the TCRdb table keeps only in-frame clones and is missing some. The top ten hold roughly 1.3% of the sample, which has about 160,000 clones, roughly 79% seen once. This receptor was identified in a man under 40 in good health and CMV-seronegative. Input material: PBMCs.

The CDR3 is CASSKQGAEINEQFF. Here the CDR3 DNA reads TGTGCCAGCAGTAAGCAGGGGGCGGAAATCAATGAGCAGTTCTTC. The chain joins TRBV2 to TRBJ2-1; 8 nucleotides line up with TRBD1. The CDR3 covers 15 residues. CDR1 is SNHLY, CDR2 FYNNEI, per germline. Trimming removed 5 bases from V and 6 bases from J; junction bases left unmatched: 9.